This TCR beta chain was profiled in a study of blood T cell repertoires in COVID-19. Study details: Nucleic acid was either cDNA or gDNA, and it came from T cells, B-cell-depleted T cells, or PBMCs.

Trimming cost V 1 base and J 3 bases; bases outside gene matches: 10. From germline, CDR1 is MGHRA and CDR2 YSYEKL. The CDR3 is made up of 18 amino acids. Patients in Seattle were enrolled during active infection, then followed longitudinally. Authors' methods: Counts of nucleated cells, estimated from reference gene primer amplification, were obtained. The repertoire was sequenced with immunoSEQ multiplex PCR; TCRdb's copy has only in-frame clones and lacks some. The V and J calls and the clone size are those of that table, but D and trimming were determined from the DNA. The data show about 49,000 clones, 65% to 90% seen once.

Input material: peripheral blood. The clonotype was recovered from a woman aged 80 or older with COVID-19, enrolled during active disease. The chain couples TRBV4-1 to TRBJ2-2, with 8 bases aligning to TRBD2. This CDR3 reads CASSQVTESGRHTGELFF. CDR3 DNA sequence: TGCGCCAGCAGCCAAGTAACGGAGAGCGGGAGACACACCGGGGAGCTGTTTTTT.